The 10 T cell receptor beta chains listed next were all sequenced from one sample in a study of blood T cell repertoires in COVID-19. The table came from immunoSEQ multiplex PCR; TCRdb's copy has only in-frame clones and leaves some out. This sample carries roughly 160,000 clones, around 79% of them seen once, and the ten largest clones take more than 7%. The source material was peripheral blood. The origin of the receptors is a woman aged 60 to 75 with COVID-19, enrolled during active disease.

The gene calls are TRBV18 and TRBJ1-1; possible D gene TRBD1, 5 bases. CDR1 KGHSH and CDR2 LQKENI come from the germline V gene. This CDR3 spans 14 amino acids. Deletions cut 6 bases from V and 1 base from J, with 12 bases between. Written as DNA, the CDR3 is TGTGCCAGCTCGGAGGGACGGAGGAACACTGAAGCTTTCTTT. Its translation is CASSEGRRNTEAFF.

This clone was seen more than once but under ten times. The chain uses TRBV5-3 and TRBJ1-2; no firm D call. TRBV5-3 is identified as an open reading frame with a role that is uncertain. Trimming cost V 4 bases and J 1 base, with 8 bases left between them. The CDR3 consists of 13 residues. Here the CDR3 DNA reads TGTGCCAGAAGCCCGAGAGGTAACTATGGCTACACCTTC. Residues: CARSPRGNYGYTF.

The CDR3 DNA is TGCGCCAGCAAACAGGACCTTCTCTACGAGCAGTACTTC. The encoded protein is CASKQDLLYEQYF. This chain connects TRBV5-1 to TRBJ2-7, with a weak D call TRBD1 (5 bases). Germline V gives CDR1 SGHRS, CDR2 YFSETQ. V lost 6 bases and J lost 3, with 13 bases in between. The CDR3 has 13 amino acids.

The chain carries TRBV3-1 (or the pseudogene TRBV3-2) and TRBJ1-5; maybe TRBD1 (5 bases). The germline gives CDR1 LGHDT, CDR2 YNNKEL (reference sequence). CDR3 size: 15 residues. Between the trimmed V and J ends, which lost 3 bases and 6 bases, there was a span of 15 bases. The CDR3 DNA reads as TGTGCCAGCAGCCAGGGACGGGGGAGAGGTCAGCCCCAGCATTTT. Its translation is CASSQGRGRGQPQHF.

The CDR3, as DNA: TGTGCCAGCAGGAAAGGGCACGGGACAGGGACCTATTATCAGCCCCAGCATTTT. Encoded protein: CASRKGHGTGTYYQPQHF. This chain links TRBV28 with TRBJ1-5; 9 bases map to TRBD1. The CDR3 covers 18 residues. Germline trimming cut 6 bases from V and 5 bases from J; bases unmatched to any gene: 17. Germline CDR1 is MDHEN and CDR2 is SYDVKM.

This chain uses TRBV7-6 with TRBJ1-3; no reliable D call. The ends were cut back, 5 bases at V and 4 bases at J, with 6 bases in the middle. CDR1 SGHVS and CDR2 FNYEAQ come from the germline V gene. CDR3 size: 12 residues. The CDR3 nucleotides are TGTGCCAGCAGCCCCCTCGGAAACACCATATATTTT. Translation gives CASSPLGNTIYF.

The chain is built from TRBV7-8 and TRBJ2-7; TRBD2 matches at 14 bases. CDR3 length equals 19 residues. Trimming removed 0 bases from V and 4 bases from J; junction bases left unmatched: 11. Germline CDR1 reads SGHVS; CDR2 reads FQNEAQ. The CDR3 nucleotides read TGTGCCAGCAGCTTAGCTTCGGGACTAGCGGGAGTAAGATCGTACGAGCAGTACTTC. This encodes CASSLASGLAGVRSYEQYF.

This clone was counted once. The chain couples TRBV3-1 (or the pseudogene TRBV3-2) to TRBJ2-2, with a tentative D call TRBD2 (5 bases). Trimming took 4 bases from V and 2 from J, leaving 23 bases between them. The CDR3 has 19 amino acids. Germline values: CDR1 LGHDT, CDR2 YNNKEL (reference sequence). The CDR3 coding sequence is TGTGCCAGCAGCCTATGCCCTCCTCTAGCAACCCGAAACACCGGGGAGCTGTTTTTT. This translates into CASSLCPPLATRNTGELFF.

This clone was seen once. This chain links TRBV6-4 with TRBJ2-1; the D is unclear. Germline values: CDR1 MRHNA, CDR2 SNTAGT. V shed 4 bases and J shed 11 bases, with 12 bases lying between them. The CDR3 covers 12 residues. The CDR3 loop reads CASSVPRRKQFF. The CDR3 DNA sequence: TGTGCCAGCAGTGTCCCGAGGCGTAAGCAGTTCTTC.

This clone was observed a handful of times. The chain recombines TRBV6-4 with TRBJ2-1; 10 bases line up with TRBD2. From germline, CDR1 is MRHNA and CDR2 SNTAGT. The ends lost 3 bases at V and 8 bases at J; junction bases unmatched: 7. CDR3 length equals 15 residues. The CDR3 bases are TGTGCCAGCAGTGAGGCAGCGGGAGGGCCCGATGAGCAGTTCTTC. It specifies CASSEAAGGPDEQFF.